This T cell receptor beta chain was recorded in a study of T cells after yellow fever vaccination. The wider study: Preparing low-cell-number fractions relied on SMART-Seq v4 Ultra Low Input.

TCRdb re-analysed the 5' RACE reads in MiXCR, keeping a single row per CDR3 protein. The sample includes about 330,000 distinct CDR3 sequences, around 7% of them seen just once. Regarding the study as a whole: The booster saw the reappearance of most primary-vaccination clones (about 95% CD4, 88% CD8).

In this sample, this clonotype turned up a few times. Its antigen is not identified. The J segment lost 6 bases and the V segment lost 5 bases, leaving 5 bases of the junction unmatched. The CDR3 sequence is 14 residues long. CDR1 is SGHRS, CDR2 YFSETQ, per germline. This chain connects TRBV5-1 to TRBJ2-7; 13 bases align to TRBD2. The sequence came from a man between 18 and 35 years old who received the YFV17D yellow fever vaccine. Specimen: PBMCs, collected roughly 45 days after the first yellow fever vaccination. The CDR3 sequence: CASSGLAGDGEQYF. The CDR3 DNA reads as TGCGCCAGCAGTGGACTAGCGGGGGACGGCGAGCAGTACTTC.